This TCR beta chain was identified during a study of blood T cell repertoires in COVID-19. Turning to the study itself: Italy, Spain and the United States were the sources of the convalescent and acute COVID-19 samples. Sources were T cells, B-cell-depleted T cells, or PBMCs; the material itself was cDNA or gDNA.

Source study methods: Reference gene primers were amplified, and this amplification served to estimate nucleated cell counts. Generated by immunoSEQ multiplex PCR, the TCRdb table keeps only in-frame clones and is missing some. The V and J calls and the clone size are those of that table, but D and trimming were determined from the DNA. Counted here are over 110,000 clones, around 72% occurring once; the ten biggest clones make up less than 2.5%. The sequence derives from a woman aged 60-75 years with acute or convalescent COVID-19. The sequencing input was peripheral blood.

The CDR3 DNA is TGTGCCAGCAGCCAAAGGTCTGGCGGGAGAGAGACCCAGTACTTC. Amino acids: CASSQRSGGRETQYF. The chain uses TRBV4-2 and TRBJ2-5; TRBD2 matches 7 bases. The CDR3 spans 15 residues. Trimming cost V 2 bases and J 4 bases; bases outside gene matches: 7. CDR1 is LGHNA, CDR2 YNFKEQ, per germline.